Listed below are T cell receptor beta chains from one sample, sequenced in a study of T-cell memory formation after mild COVID-19. TCRdb itself ran the 5' RACE reads through MiXCR, one entry per CDR3 protein. Of 250,000 to 300,000 distinct CDR3 sequences listed, about 16% were seen once; the top ten hold around a fifth. Sequencing used PBMCs or a T cell subset sorted from them (not recorded which). All receptors come from a man aged 18 to 30 who had mild COVID-19 (a few samples of this study predate the infection). Cell type and time point are not known. CDR3s include the opening cysteine and the closing phenylalanine or tryptophan.

CDR3aa: CASSPPEMGRALHF
v_gene: TRBV18

CDR3aa: CASSPHGSEETQYF
v_gene: TRBV7-8

CDR3aa: CASSDHGTGRRYGYTF
v_gene: TRBV6-4

CDR3aa: CASSRGGEDTQYF
v_gene: TRBV6-5

CDR3aa: CASSPNGGQGVNTEAFF
v_gene: TRBV7-3

CDR3aa: CASGPRGAGGPNEQFF
v_gene: TRBV12-3/TRBV12-4

CDR3aa: CASSFSGGLDQPQHF
v_gene: TRBV5-1

CDR3aa: CASMPEEEYEQYF
v_gene: TRBV12-3/TRBV12-4

CDR3aa: CASSLFLDTQYF
v_gene: TRBV11-2

CDR3aa: CSARRPGNEQYF
v_gene: TRBV20-1

CDR3aa: CASSAGQGEYYGYTF
v_gene: TRBV25-1